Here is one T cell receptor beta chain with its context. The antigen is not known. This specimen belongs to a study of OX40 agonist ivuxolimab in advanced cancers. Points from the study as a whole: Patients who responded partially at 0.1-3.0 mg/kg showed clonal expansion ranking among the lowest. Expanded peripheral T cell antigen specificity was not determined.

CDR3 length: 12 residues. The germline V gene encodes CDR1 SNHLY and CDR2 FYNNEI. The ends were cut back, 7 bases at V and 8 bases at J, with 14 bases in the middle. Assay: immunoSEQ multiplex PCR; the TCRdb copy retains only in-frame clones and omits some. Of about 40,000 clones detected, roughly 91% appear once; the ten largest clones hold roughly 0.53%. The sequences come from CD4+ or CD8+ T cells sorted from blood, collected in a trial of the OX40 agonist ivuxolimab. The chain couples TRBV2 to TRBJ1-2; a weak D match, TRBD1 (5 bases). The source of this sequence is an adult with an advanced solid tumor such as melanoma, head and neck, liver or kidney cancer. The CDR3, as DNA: TGTGCCAGCACCACAGGCCGGGGGGGCTACACCTTC. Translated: CASTTGRGGYTF. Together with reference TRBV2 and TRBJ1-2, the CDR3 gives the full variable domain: EPEVTQTPSHQVTQMGQEVILRCVPISNHLYFYWYRQILGQKVEFLVSFYNNEISEKSEIFDDQFSVERPDGSNFTLKIRSTKLEDSAMYFCASTTGRGGYTFGSGTRLTVV.